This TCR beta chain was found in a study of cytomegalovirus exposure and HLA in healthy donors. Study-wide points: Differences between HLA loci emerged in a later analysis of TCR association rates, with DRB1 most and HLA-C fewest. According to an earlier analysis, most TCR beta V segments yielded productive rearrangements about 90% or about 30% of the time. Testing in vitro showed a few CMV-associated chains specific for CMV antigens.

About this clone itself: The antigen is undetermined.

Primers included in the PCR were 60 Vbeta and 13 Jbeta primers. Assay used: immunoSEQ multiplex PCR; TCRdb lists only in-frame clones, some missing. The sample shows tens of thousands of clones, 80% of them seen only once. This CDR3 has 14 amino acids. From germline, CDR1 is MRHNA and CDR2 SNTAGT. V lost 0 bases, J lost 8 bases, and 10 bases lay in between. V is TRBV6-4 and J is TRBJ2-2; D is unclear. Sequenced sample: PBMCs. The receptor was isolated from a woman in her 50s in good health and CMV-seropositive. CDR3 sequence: CASSDSLYVGELFF. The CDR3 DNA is TGTGCCAGCAGTGACTCCCTCTACGTGGGGGAGCTGTTTTTT.